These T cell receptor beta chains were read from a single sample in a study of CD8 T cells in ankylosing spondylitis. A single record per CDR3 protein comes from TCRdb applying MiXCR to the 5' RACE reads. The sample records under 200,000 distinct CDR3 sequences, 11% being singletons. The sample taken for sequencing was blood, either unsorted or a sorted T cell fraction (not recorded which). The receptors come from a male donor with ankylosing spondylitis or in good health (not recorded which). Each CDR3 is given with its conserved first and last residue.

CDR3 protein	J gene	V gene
CASSSLTGSQETQYF	TRBJ2-5	TRBV9
CASSQVKAGGYTF	TRBJ1-2	TRBV3-1
CASSPGFKETQYF	TRBJ2-5	TRBV5-1
CASSWGTDNEKLFF	TRBJ1-4	TRBV12-3/TRBV12-4
CASSSERLAGRRTQYF	TRBJ2-5	TRBV7-2
CASIQGRGQGALEQFF	TRBJ2-1	TRBV12-3/TRBV12-4
CASSSTTIGYEQYF	TRBJ2-7	TRBV7-6
CASSQGRTEAFF	TRBJ1-1	TRBV4-3
CASSSPGQGAGANVLTF	TRBJ2-6	TRBV5-4
CASSLGVLTAISTDTQYF	TRBJ2-3	TRBV7-6
CASTWTGNYSPLHF	TRBJ1-6	TRBV28
CASSLNFPVSEQYF	TRBJ2-7	TRBV5-1
CASSLVTVKQETQYF	TRBJ2-5	TRBV7-9
CSARLRTGELFF	TRBJ2-2	TRBV20-1
CASSQNQGWLYGYTF	TRBJ1-2	TRBV3-1
CSVGGLTTGELFF	TRBJ2-2	TRBV29-1
CATSRGCDTETQYF	TRBJ2-5	TRBV15
CASKVQLSAGELFF	TRBJ2-2	TRBV27
CTSSLAPMATGELFF	TRBJ2-2	TRBV12-3/TRBV12-4
CASRASGMGNEQFF	TRBJ2-1	TRBV10-2
CASSLGGREQFF	TRBJ2-1	TRBV19
CASSAPEHSYNSPLHF	TRBJ1-6	TRBV13
CASSEYIRTGGLNTEAFF	TRBJ1-1	TRBV25-1
CASSPRTGGGSTEAFF	TRBJ1-1	TRBV18
CASSFGTSGSNEQFF	TRBJ2-1	TRBV27
CASSRTGTTEAFF	TRBJ1-1	TRBV12-3/TRBV12-4
CASSMGPANIQYF	TRBJ2-4	TRBV19
CASSSGLAVNNEQFF	TRBJ2-1	TRBV5-1
CASSQDNGRTDTGELFF	TRBJ2-2	TRBV4-2
CASSSDRDQPQHF	TRBJ1-5	TRBV4-3
CSAGGDRLAGDSEQYF	TRBJ2-7	TRBV29-1
CASSEPGSYEQYF	TRBJ2-7	TRBV6-1
CASSQDRAGGTTGELFF	TRBJ2-2	TRBV4-2
CSARDPRPRDYTDTQYF	TRBJ2-3	TRBV20-1
CSVLAGGGQQFF	TRBJ2-1	TRBV29-1
CASSQAIGTTTNTEAFF	TRBJ1-1	TRBV4-2
CASSLVPDPTANTEAFF	TRBJ1-1	TRBV5-1
CASSSQGGQETQYF	TRBJ2-5	TRBV2
CSVESPRGTSGSVAYEQYF	TRBJ2-7	TRBV29-1
CASSLESQGNYGYTF	TRBJ1-2	TRBV7-9
CASSPGTVSSQPQHF	TRBJ1-5	TRBV7-9
CASSPPGTEAFF	TRBJ1-1	TRBV5-1